This passage covers 23 T cell receptor beta chains from one sample sequenced in a study of CD8+CD57+ T cells in acquired aplastic anemia. Individuals selected for sequencing had exhibited CD8+CD57+ cell expansion on flow cytometry. Genomic DNA was employed as the template in profiling TCR beta VDJ and CDR3. TCRdb passed the reads through MiXCR, listing each CDR3 protein once. The table has around 430,000 distinct CDR3 sequences, around 33% seen once. Source material: sorted CD4+, CD8+, or CD8+CD57+ T cells (not recorded which) from PBMCs. The receptor set was obtained from a human donor with aplastic anemia.

This clonotype came up many times. V usage is TRBV5-1 and J usage is TRBJ2-7; 10 positions match TRBD1. Looked up from germline, CDR1 is SGHRS and CDR2 is YFSETQ. V lost 5 bases, J lost 2 bases, and 13 bases stayed unmatched. The CDR3 has 17 amino acids. CDR3 DNA sequence: TGCGCCAGCAGGCTTACCGGGACAGGGGCCCTTGCCTACGAGCAGTACTTC. It translates to CASRLTGTGALAYEQYF.

This clonotype occurred a few times. V gene TRBV19 combines with J gene TRBJ1-1; D gene ambiguous. V lost 1 base, J lost 0 bases, and 9 bases lay in between. The CDR3 has 15 amino acids. CDR1 LNHDA and CDR2 SQIVND come from the germline V gene (reference sequence). The CDR3 bases are TGTGCCAGTAGTATAGTCCCCCTCATGAACACTGAAGCTTTCTTT. This translates into CASSIVPLMNTEAFF.

Concerning this clonotype: Likely a read error: the CDR3 ends without its conserved phenylalanine or tryptophan. No DNA is shown, since the ends of the CDR3 on it are uncertain; the CDR3 is the one TCRdb lists. The chain links TRBV15 to TRBJ1-2; TRBD1, the D gene given by the table, was not confirmed from the DNA. The CDR3 sequence runs 10 residues, both termini included. Germline V gene data show CDR1 as LNHNV and CDR2 as YYDKDF (reference sequence). The CDR3 loop is CATSRDDSLR.

Worth noting for this clonotype: A much larger clone differs from this one at a single base, so this may be a read error. This rearrangement joins TRBV10-3 to TRBJ1-2, with 9 bases that match TRBD1. The CDR3 runs to 16 residues. CDR1 is ENHRY, CDR2 SYGVKD, per germline. V lost 4 bases, J lost 8 bases, and 14 bases stayed unmatched. This CDR3 reads CAISGNSQGALGGYTF. CDR3 bases: TGTGCCATCAGTGGGAACTCACAGGGGGCATTGGGCGGCTACACCTTC.

This clonotype turned up a few times. This chain links TRBV5-1 with TRBJ2-3; no clear D gene. Per the germline V gene, CDR1 is SGHRS and CDR2 is YFSETQ. The CDR3 has 15 residues. Trimming removed 0 bases from V and 6 bases from J, with 14 bases in between. The CDR3 region is CASSLDSPMRDTQYF. In DNA, the CDR3 is TGCGCCAGCAGCTTGGACTCGCCTATGCGGGATACGCAGTATTTT.

This clonotype was detected only a few times. The chain employs TRBV4-2 and TRBJ2-7, with D possibly being TRBD1 (6 bases). Trimming cost V 0 bases and J 2 bases, with 14 bases left between them. Germline V gives CDR1 LGHNA, CDR2 YNFKEQ. There are 16 residues in the CDR3. The CDR3 reads CASSQEEQGGPYEQYF. The CDR3 bases are TGTGCCAGCAGCCAAGAGGAACAGGGTGGACCCTACGAGCAGTACTTC.

Turning to this clonotype: A junction end diverges from the germline sequence, so it may reflect a read error. This sequence joins TRBV7-9 and TRBJ2-7; TRBD2 agrees at 11 bases. The germline gives CDR1 SEHNR, CDR2 FQNEAQ (reference sequence). This CDR3 contains 12 residues. CDR3 sequence reads: CASSLSLAGEGF. Here the CDR3 DNA reads TGTGCCAGCAGCTTATCACTAGCGGGGGAAGGCTTC. Combining the CDR3 with reference TRBV7-9 and TRBJ2-7 gives the whole variable domain DTGVSQNPRHKITKRGQNVTFRCDPISEHNRLYWYRQTLGQGPEFLTYFQNEAQLEKSRLLSDRFSAERPKGSFSTLEIQRTEQGDSAMYLCASSLSLAGEGFGPGTRLTVT.

In its sample, this clonotype was seen many times. The chain has TRBV7-9 and TRBJ1-5, with D uncertain. The CDR3 has 14 amino acids. CDR1 SEHNR and CDR2 FQNEAQ come from the germline V gene (reference sequence). Trimming left V 6 bases short and J 5 bases short, with 14 bases between. CDR3 residues: CASSHRAWDQPQHF. The DNA for the CDR3 is TGTGCCAGCAGTCATCGGGCCTGGGATCAGCCCCAGCATTTT.

This clonotype was seen a handful of times. The chain joins TRBV5-4 to TRBJ1-2; no clear D gene. The germline CDR1 and CDR2 sequences are SGHNT and YYREEE (reference sequence). This CDR3 contains 13 residues. V gave up 1 base and J gave up 6 bases, with 10 bases separating them. The CDR3 nucleotides read TGTGCCAGCAGCTTGACGGAAAGGGATGGCTACACCTTC. As protein: CASSLTERDGYTF.

This clonotype has ten or more counts. The chain combines TRBV6-1 with TRBJ1-2; D is perhaps TRBD1 (6 bases). The CDR3 has 13 amino acids. V dropped 6 bases and J dropped 6 bases, with 14 bases sitting between them. Germline loops: CDR1 MNHNS, CDR2 SASEGT. The CDR3, as DNA: TGTGCCAGCAGACCCCCAGGGGTAGATGGCTACACCTTC. Amino acid sequence: CASRPPGVDGYTF.

The sample holds one count of this clonotype. This may be a read error: a much more frequent sequence differs by one nucleotide. This sequence joins TRBV20-1 and TRBJ2-7; 8 positions agree with TRBD2. This CDR3 is 14 amino acids long. CDR1 is DFQATT and CDR2 is SNEGSKA in the germline V gene (reference sequence). CDR3: CSARGRGGENEQCF. CDR3 sequence (DNA): TGCAGTGCAAGAGGTCGGGGGGGAGAGAACGAGCAGTGCTTC.

This clonotype has a count of ten or more. The gene calls are TRBV14 and TRBJ1-5; 9 positions match TRBD1. Germline CDR1 is SGHDN and CDR2 is FVKESK. There are 14 residues in the CDR3. V was clipped by 1 base and J by 5 bases; unmatched bases: 0. The CDR3 sequence: CASSQGDRDQPQHF. The CDR3 coding sequence is TGTGCCAGCAGCCAAGGGGACAGGGATCAGCCCCAGCATTTT.

V usage is TRBV30 and J usage is TRBJ1-2; the D is unclear. Per the germline V gene, CDR1 is GTSNPN and CDR2 is SVGIG (reference sequence). Trimming shortened V by 2 bases and J by 4 bases, and 8 bases separated the two germline ends. The CDR3 consists of 12 residues. CDR3 protein: CAWSPPCYGYTF. In DNA form, the CDR3 reads TGTGCCTGGAGTCCCCCCTGCTATGGCTACACCTTC.

The rearrangement links TRBV5-1 to TRBJ1-1, with a possible D match to TRBD1 (6 bases). The ends were cut back, 1 base at V and 1 base at J, with 14 bases in the middle. CDR1 is SGHRS and CDR2 is YFSETQ in the germline V gene. The CDR3 covers 16 residues. CDR3 nucleotide sequence: TGCGCCAGCAGCTTGAGTACAGGGTGGGCGAACACTGAAGCTTTCTTT. Protein sequence: CASSLSTGWANTEAFF.

The chain joins TRBV25-1 to TRBJ2-1; D gene unclear. The germline V and J ends were trimmed by 8 bases and 5 bases, with 7 bases remaining between them. The length of the CDR3 is 11 residues. Germline V CDR1 and CDR2: MGHDK, SYGVNS. The CDR3 DNA reads as TGTGCCAGCCTTAACGACAATGAGCAGTTCTTC. It encodes CASLNDNEQFF.

This clonotype was observed at least ten times. The chain carries TRBV19 and TRBJ1-2, with TRBD1 identical over 9 bases. J was trimmed by 2 bases and V by 5 bases; bases with no gene match: 3. The germline V gene encodes CDR1 LNHDA and CDR2 SQIVND (reference sequence). CDR3 length equals 14 residues. CDR3 DNA: TGTGCCAGTAGTTTGGGGACAGGGAACTATGGCTACACCTTC. Translated, it gives CASSLGTGNYGYTF.

Comments on this clonotype: A junction end diverges from the germline sequence, so it may reflect a read error. CDR3 nucleotide sequence: TGCGCCAGCAGCTTGGCCGGGTTAGTTAGTGTTACTGAAGCTTCCTTT. The encoded protein is CASSLAGLVSVTEASF. The chain joins TRBV5-1 to TRBJ1-1; D is uncertain. Per the germline V gene, CDR1 is SGHRS and CDR2 is YFSETQ. There are 16 residues in the CDR3.

This clonotype was picked up many times. The chain carries TRBV19 and TRBJ2-3; D is uncertain. The CDR3 has 14 amino acids. From germline, CDR1 is LNHDA and CDR2 SQIVND (reference sequence). V was clipped by 3 bases and J by 2 bases, with 9 bases between them. The CDR3 spells CASSMMTDTDTQYF. CDR3 in DNA: TGTGCCAGTAGTATGATGACGGACACAGATACGCAGTATTTT.

The CDR3 protein is CASSLVSHITTEAFF. The CDR3, as DNA: TGTGCCAGCAGTTTAGTTTCACACATTACGACTGAAGCTTTCTTT. The chain recombines TRBV2 with TRBJ1-1; no firm D call. CDR3 size: 15 residues. Between the trimmed V and J ends, which lost 5 bases and 5 bases, there was a span of 18 bases. Germline CDR1 reads SNHLY; CDR2 reads FYNNEI.

This rearrangement joins TRBV20-1 to TRBJ1-1; D may be TRBD1 (6 bases). V dropped 3 bases and J dropped 6 bases, with 20 bases sitting between them. From germline, CDR1 is DFQATT and CDR2 SNEGSKA (reference sequence). CDR3 length equals 15 residues. The CDR3 DNA reads TGCAGTGCTAGGTCGCTAAGGGGGGGTCGTGCTGAAGCTTTCTTT. It codes for CSARSLRGGRAEAFF.

This clonotype was seen repeatedly, ten times or more. The rearrangement uses TRBV5-1 and TRBJ2-7; no clear D. The CDR3 has 14 residues. CDR1 is SGHRS, CDR2 YFSETQ, per germline. The V end was cut by 6 bases, the J end by 3 bases, with 16 bases between. CDR3: CASTQRAGNYEQYF. The CDR3 nucleotides are TGCGCCAGCACACAGAGAGCCGGTAACTACGAGCAGTACTTC.

This clonotype has ten or more counts. CDR3 nucleotide sequence: TGCGCCAGCAGTGAGATCTCTGGGCTCCAGCATTTT. This gives the protein CASSEISGLQHF. J is TRBJ1-5 and V is TRBV10-2, with D unresolved. CDR1 is WSHSY, CDR2 SAAADI, per germline. V dropped 2 bases and J dropped 12 bases, with 11 bases sitting between them. This CDR3 spans 12 amino acids.

With regard to this clonotype: This may arise from a read error, as a much more abundant clone is one base away. This chain links TRBV20-1 with TRBJ1-2; 9 bases fit TRBD1. The germline gives CDR1 DFQATT, CDR2 SNEGSKA (reference sequence). The CDR3 is 13 amino acids. Here the CDR3 reads CSAISPGQGGHTF. CDR3 in DNA: TGCAGTGCGATTAGCCCGGGACAGGGTGGCCACACCTTC.